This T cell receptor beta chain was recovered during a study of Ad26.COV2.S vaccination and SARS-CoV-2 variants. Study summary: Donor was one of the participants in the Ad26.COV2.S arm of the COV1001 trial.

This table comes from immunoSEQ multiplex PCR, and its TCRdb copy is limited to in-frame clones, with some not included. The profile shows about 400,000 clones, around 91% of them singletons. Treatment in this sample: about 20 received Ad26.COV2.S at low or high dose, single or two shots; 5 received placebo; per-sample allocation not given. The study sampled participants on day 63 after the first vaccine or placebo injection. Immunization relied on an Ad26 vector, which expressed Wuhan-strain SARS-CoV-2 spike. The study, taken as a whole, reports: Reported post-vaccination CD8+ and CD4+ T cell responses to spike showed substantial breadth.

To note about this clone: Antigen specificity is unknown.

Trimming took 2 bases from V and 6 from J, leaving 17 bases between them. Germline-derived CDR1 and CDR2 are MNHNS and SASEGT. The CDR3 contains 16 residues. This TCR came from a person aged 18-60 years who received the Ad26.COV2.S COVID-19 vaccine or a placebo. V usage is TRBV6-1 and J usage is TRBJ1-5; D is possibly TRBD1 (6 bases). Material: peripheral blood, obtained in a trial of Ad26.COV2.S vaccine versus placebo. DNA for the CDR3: TGTGCCAGCAGTGAAAACCCCCGGGGGGCGGGTCAGCCCCAGCATTTT. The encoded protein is CASSENPRGAGQPQHF.